Each of the 7 T cell receptor beta chains below was sequenced from the same sample in a study of beta chain features in type 1 diabetes. The authors reverse transcribed all of the isolated RNA, so sequencing captured expressed TCRB transcripts. Sequencing was performed with immunoSEQ multiplex PCR; in TCRdb, only in-frame clones are kept and a portion is missing. In the table there are some 900,000 clones, roughly 15% of which are singletons. Input material: naive CD4+ T cells from blood. All receptors come from a woman younger than 30 in good health.

This clone has only a few counts. The chain has TRBV5-6 and TRBJ2-1, with 7 bases lining up with TRBD2. V shed 2 bases, J shed 5 bases, and the junction held 4 bases outside the gene matches. The CDR3 loop spans 14 amino acids. The germline gives CDR1 SGHDT, CDR2 YYEEEE. CDR3 loop: CASSFLGTNNEQFF. The CDR3 DNA sequence: TGTGCCAGCAGCTTCCTCGGGACTAACAATGAGCAGTTCTTC.

This clone was seen a few times. This chain connects TRBV10-3 to TRBJ2-7, with 11 positions matching TRBD1. The CDR3 runs 19 residues. V was pared by 4 bases and J by 4 bases, with 18 bases of the junction left unmatched. Germline V CDR1 and CDR2: ENHRY, SYGVKD. The CDR3 protein is CAISGHRDRGTTNNYEQYF. Here the CDR3 DNA reads TGTGCCATCAGTGGCCACCGGGACAGGGGGACCACGAATAATTACGAGCAGTACTTC.

This clone has more than one count but fewer than ten. The chain combines TRBV6-1 with TRBJ2-1, with 7 bases that match TRBD1. The CDR3 has 13 residues. Germline values: CDR1 MNHNS, CDR2 SASEGT. V lost 1 base, J lost 11 bases, and 5 bases stayed unmatched. CDR3 sequence (DNA): TGTGCCAGCAGTGAAGGGACAGGTCAACAGCAGTTCTTC. It translates to CASSEGTGQQQFF.

The genes are TRBV5-1 and TRBJ1-1; no reliable D call. V shed 0 bases and J shed 1 base, with 7 bases lying between them. The V gene's germline CDR1 is SGHRS and CDR2 YFSETQ. This CDR3 is built from 14 residues. CDR3: CASSLDGKNTEAFF. DNA of the CDR3: TGCGCCAGCAGCTTGGACGGAAAGAACACTGAAGCTTTCTTT.

This chain joins TRBV18 and TRBJ2-2; unclear D gene. The CDR3 extends over 15 amino acids. Germline V gives CDR1 KGHSH, CDR2 LQKENI. With 0 bases removed from V and 0 bases from J, the gap between germline ends came to 5 bases. The chain's CDR3 is CASSPPTSNTGELFF. The CDR3 region has the DNA TGTGCCAGCTCACCACCCACCTCGAACACCGGGGAGCTGTTTTTT.

The chain employs TRBV11-2 and TRBJ2-2, with D unclear. Germline V gene data show CDR1 as SGHAT and CDR2 as FQNNGV. Trimming left V 5 bases short and J 2 bases short, with 9 bases between. This CDR3 has 14 residues. In nucleotides, the CDR3 is TGTGCCAGCAGCAGGAGCGTAAACACCGGGGAGCTGTTTTTT. This sequence encodes CASSRSVNTGELFF.

A remark on this clone: This same CDR3 is encoded by further DNA sequences in the sample. The chain carries TRBV20-1 and TRBJ2-7; D gene ambiguous. Trimming shortened V by 2 bases and J by 6 bases, and 5 bases separated the two germline ends. This CDR3 has 10 residues. Looked up from germline, CDR1 is DFQATT and CDR2 is SNEGSKA (reference sequence). CDR3 residues: CSARSREQYF. CDR3 nucleotide sequence: TGCAGTGCTAGAAGTCGCGAGCAGTACTTC.